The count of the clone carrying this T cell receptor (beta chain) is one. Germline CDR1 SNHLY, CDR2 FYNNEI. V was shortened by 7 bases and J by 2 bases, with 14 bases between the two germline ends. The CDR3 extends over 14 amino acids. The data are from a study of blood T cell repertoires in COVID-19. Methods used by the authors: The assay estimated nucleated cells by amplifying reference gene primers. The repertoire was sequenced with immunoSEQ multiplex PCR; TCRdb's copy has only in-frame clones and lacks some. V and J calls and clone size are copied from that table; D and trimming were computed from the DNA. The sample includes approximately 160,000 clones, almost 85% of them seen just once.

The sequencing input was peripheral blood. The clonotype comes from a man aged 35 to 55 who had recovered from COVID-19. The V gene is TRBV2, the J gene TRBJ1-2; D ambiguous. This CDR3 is CASNPGVQNYGYTF. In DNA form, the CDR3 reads TGTGCCAGCAATCCCGGGGTCCAAAACTATGGCTACACCTTC.